The T cell receptor (beta chain) described here comes from a study of blood T cell repertoires in COVID-19 (dated by TCRdb to 2020 to 2021). For context, the study as a whole: Collaborator samples came from the United States, Italy and Spain and covered acute and convalescent phases of COVID-19. The prospective study material was composed of cDNA or gDNA derived from T cells, B-cell-depleted T cells, or PBMCs. The dataset comprised deeply sampled blood TCRbeta repertoires from subjects exposed to, actively infected with, or recovered from COVID-19. The repertoires were made available in a free public database intended to serve as a resource for research on the immune response to SARS-CoV-2. The samples were drawn from two sources: the first 160 participants of the ongoing ImmuneRACE study, and 1,200 or so subjects contributed by 6 global collaborators. A de-identified subject ID, COVID-19 status, age in years and sex were almost always included in the sample metadata. Where HLA class I and class II types were available, the types were taken from metadata supplied by the sample provider, not from assay-based typing.

Study-wide conclusions, independent of this receptor: How much clinical and demographic metadata was included differed by source and by participant, and the metadata was provided uncurated.

Whole blood was collected in K2EDTA tubes by collaborating institutions according to the institutions' own protocols. Collaborator samples were shipped for TCRbeta analysis as frozen whole blood, isolated PBMCs, or DNA extracted from either sample type. TCRbeta CDR3 regions were amplified from genomic DNA using the immunoSEQ Assay, a bias-controlled multiplex PCR. The source study handled its data this way. Nucleated cell counts per sample were estimated from amplification of reference gene primers within the assay. To quantify the absolute abundance of each unique TCRbeta CDR3 rearrangement, sequence reads were collapsed and filtered. For each sample, productive Simpson clonality was calculated by taking the square root of Simpson's diversity index across productive rearrangements. In TCRdb, the immuneACCESS table is reduced to in-frame sequences with V and J assigned. These tables do not hold every clone; where another copy was compared, an unresolved V gene accounts for under half, and the others remain unexplained. V, J and clone size are taken as reported in that table, and D and trimming were inferred from the DNA itself. The sample yields some 74,000 clones; about 83% were counted once. 40% to 45% of the sample rests with the top ten.

Notes on this clone: The antigen this receptor binds is unknown. Base quality data are lacking; no much larger clone is found one base away.

As encoded in the germline V gene, CDR1 is SGHTA while CDR2 is FQGTGA. V is cut by 4 bases and J by 0 bases, and the space between the germline ends is 6 bases. The CDR3 numbers 13 residues from cysteine through phenylalanine. The read is trimmed to its CDR3 DNA, 39 bases read in frame from base 1. This TCR was sampled from a man at least 80 years old with acute or convalescent COVID-19. Sequencing was carried out using peripheral blood. The V and J segments used are TRBV7-3 and TRBJ1-1; confidence is insufficient to name the D gene. CDR3 loop: CASSSSVNTEAFF. The DNA reads TGTGCCAGCAGCTCTTCAGTGAACACTGAAGCTTTCTTT.